The sequence of this T cell receptor (beta chain) was determined in a study of cytomegalovirus exposure and HLA in healthy donors. Across the study: From about 179 million T cells, an earlier analysis saw approximately 120 million unique TCR beta sequences.

Study-level findings and limits: Presence/absence analyses assumed roughly uniform sequencing depth across donors.

Germline lookup yields CDR1 SGHVS and CDR2 FQNEAQ. The CDR3 is made up of 15 amino acids. The V segment lost 1 base and the J segment 5 bases; nucleotides outside the gene matches: 6. On this clone: Its antigen is unknown.

Primers: 60 Vbeta forward and 13 Jbeta reverse. Original data processing: An analysis performed later counted about 80 million unique TCR beta chains (approximately 10 million of them shared). Sequencing used immunoSEQ multiplex PCR; TCRdb keeps in-frame clones, though not all of them. V and J calls and clone size are copied from that table; D and trimming were computed from the DNA. The sample holds 100,000 to 120,000 clones, around 76% seen once. The clonotype was recovered from a young man in good health and CMV-seropositive. Sequences were obtained from PBMCs. The chain links TRBV7-8 to TRBJ1-1, with TRBD1 identical over 8 bases. CDR3 nucleotide sequence: TGTGCCAGCAGCTTAGATCTCAGGGGGCAAACTGAAGCTTTCTTT. Its translation: CASSLDLRGQTEAFF.